This T cell receptor (beta chain) was documented in a study of blood T cell repertoires in COVID-19 (dated by TCRdb to 2019 to 2021). Notes on the research overall: Collaborator samples came from the United States, Italy and Spain and covered acute and convalescent phases of COVID-19. The prospective study material was composed of cDNA or gDNA derived from T cells, B-cell-depleted T cells, or PBMCs. The dataset comprised deeply sampled blood TCRbeta repertoires from subjects exposed to, actively infected with, or recovered from COVID-19. A freely available public database, intended as a resource for researchers studying the immune response to SARS-CoV-2, is where the repertoires were released. The samples were drawn from the first 160 participants of the ongoing ImmuneRACE study and from 1,254 subjects provided by 6 global collaborators. Sample metadata almost always included a de-identified subject ID, COVID-19 status, age in years and sex. Where available, HLA class I and class II types were obtained from metadata supplied by the sample provider rather than from assay-based typing. General conclusions and limits of the study: The amount of clinical and demographic metadata varied by source and participant and was provided uncurated.

TCRbeta CDR3 regions were amplified from genomic DNA using the immunoSEQ Assay, a bias-controlled multiplex PCR. On the study's bioinformatics: Within the assay, amplification of reference gene primers was used to estimate how many nucleated cells each sample contained. To quantify the absolute abundance of each unique TCRbeta CDR3 rearrangement, sequence reads were collapsed and filtered. Productive Simpson clonality was computed per sample as the square root of Simpson's diversity index over productive rearrangements. TCRdb mirrors the immuneACCESS table, restricted to in-frame sequences. Some clones are absent from its copies; in checked studies, under half trace to an unresolved V gene, and the reason for the others is unknown. The V and J calls and the clone size are those of that table, but D and trimming were determined from the DNA. For this sample there are about 230,000 clones; around four fifths appear just once. The ten largest account for 15% to 20% of the sample.

Between the V and J ends, shortened by 3 bases and 4 bases respectively, the junction contains 16 bases. Sequences SGHTA (CDR1) and FQGNSA (CDR2) are obtained from the germline V gene. The CDR3, cysteine through phenylalanine, is 16 amino acids long. This entry keeps only the CDR3 DNA: 48 bases, framed from base 1. As for this clone: Its antigen is unknown. Per-base qualities were not stored, and no clone one base away is much larger.

Each collaborating institution followed its own protocols to collect whole blood in K2EDTA tubes. For TCRbeta analysis, collaborators shipped samples as frozen whole blood, isolated PBMCs, or DNA extracted from either of those sample types. Sequenced material: peripheral blood. The chain is assembled from TRBV7-2 and TRBJ1-5; the best D guess is TRBD1, with 6 bases matching. This clonotype was obtained from an elderly woman with active or convalescent COVID-19. The CDR3 has the sequence CASSFSAGVTNQPQHF. The sequenced DNA is TGTGCCAGCAGCTTTTCTGCAGGGGTAACAAATCAGCCCCAGCATTTT.